Below are 32 T cell receptor beta chains sequenced from a single sample in a study of T cell responses to AZD1222 COVID-19 vaccine (dated by TCRdb to about 2021). The library was obtained by the immunoSEQ multiplex PCR assay. Held by TCRdb, this immuneACCESS table contains in-frame sequences only and omits some clones. Under half of the omission traces to an unresolved V gene where checked; the cause of the rest is unknown. This sample is represented by about 140,000 clones; 80% to 95% of them were singletons. The ten largest clones represent 0.85% to 0.95% of the sample. The time point label, read with the paper, signifies: baseline before first vaccination. Read against the paper, the sample's treatment or condition label means: meningococcal conjugate vaccine given as trial control. The material sequenced was peripheral blood, taken on day 0 of MenACWY control vaccination. Every receptor here comes from an adult in good health.

The CDR3 DNA reads TGCGCCAGCAGCTTAGTTCCGTTGTCAGGGGGCGCAAACTCTGGAAACACCATATATTTT. Translation: CASSLVPLSGGANSGNTIYF. The chain is built from TRBV5-1 and TRBJ1-3; TRBD1 agrees at 8 bases. This CDR3 has 20 amino acids. Germline V gives CDR1 SGHRS, CDR2 YFSETQ. The V segment lost 2 bases and the J segment 0 bases; nucleotides outside the gene matches: 16.

A few counts support this clone. This chain connects TRBV7-2 to TRBJ1-1; D is ambiguous. The CDR3 runs 15 residues. Germline CDR1 and CDR2: SGHTA and FQGNSA. Trimming shortened V by 5 bases and J by 2 bases, and 15 bases separated the two germline ends. Written as DNA, the CDR3 is TGTGCCAGCAGCCCCAGTTCGGGGTTTAACACTGAAGCTTTCTTT. Protein product: CASSPSSGFNTEAFF. Full variable domain (missing parts from reference TRBV7-2 and TRBJ1-1): GAGVSQSPSNKVTEKGKDVELRCDPISGHTALYWYRQSLGQGLEFLIYFQGNSAPDKSGLPSDRFSAERTGGSVSTLTIQRTQQEDSAVYLCASSPSSGFNTEAFFGQGTRLTVV.

V usage is TRBV9 and J usage is TRBJ2-5; 9 bases are a match to TRBD2. The germline V gene has CDR1 SGDLS and CDR2 YYNGEE. There are 14 residues in the CDR3. The V gene end was trimmed by 4 bases and the J gene end by 5 bases; junction bases not matched to a gene: 6. The chain's CDR3 is CASSTATSGETQYF. The DNA for the CDR3 is TGTGCCAGCAGCACCGCAACTAGCGGGGAGACCCAGTACTTC.

The chain combines TRBV27 with TRBJ1-1; perhaps TRBD1 as D (6 bases). V dropped 8 bases and J dropped 0 bases, with 10 bases sitting between them. The CDR3 totals 13 residues. Germline CDR1 and CDR2: MNHEY and SMNVEV (reference sequence). The CDR3 bases are TGTGCCAGCTTAGGACAGATGAACACTGAAGCTTTCTTT. It yields the protein CASLGQMNTEAFF.

The chain combines TRBV14 with TRBJ1-1; D is uncertain. In germline, CDR1 is SGHDN, CDR2 FVKESK. The CDR3 is made up of 13 amino acids. V was trimmed by 4 bases and J by 10 bases, leaving 16 bases between them. In DNA form, the CDR3 reads TGTGCCAGCAGCCGAACCGACGGTGTTGGAGCTTTCTTT. Its translation is CASSRTDGVGAFF.

The gene calls are TRBV9 and TRBJ2-1; TRBD1 is a possible D gene (5 bases). The germline V and J ends were trimmed by 4 bases and 4 bases, with 18 bases remaining between them. This CDR3 is 16 amino acids long. Germline loops: CDR1 SGDLS, CDR2 YYNGEE. CDR3 nucleotide sequence: TGTGCCAGCAGCTTGGGGCCTGACCTCACATACAATGAGCAGTTCTTC. It yields the protein CASSLGPDLTYNEQFF.

This clone was recorded only once. The chain carries TRBV6-5 and TRBJ2-7; 7 bases match TRBD2. The CDR3 consists of 15 residues. After removal of 6 bases from V and 2 bases from J, the junction contained 10 bases not matched to a gene. The germline V gene has CDR1 MNHEY and CDR2 SVGAGI. The CDR3 sequence is CASRRLADIPYEQYF. The DNA for the CDR3 is TGTGCCAGCAGGCGGCTAGCGGATATACCCTACGAGCAGTACTTC.

In nucleotides, the CDR3 is TGTGCCAGCAGTTCGGGGACAGCCGAGCAGTACTTC. Amino acid sequence: CASSSGTAEQYF. The chain uses TRBV28 and TRBJ2-7; 7 nucleotides line up with TRBD1. CDR1 MDHEN and CDR2 SYDVKM come from the germline V gene. V trimming: 4 bases; J trimming: 6 bases; junction bases outside the gene matches: 3. The CDR3 length is 12 residues.

The V and J genes are TRBV7-2 and TRBJ1-2; tentatively, D is TRBD1 (5 bases). Germline lookup yields CDR1 SGHTA and CDR2 FQGNSA. The CDR3 is 12 amino acids. Trimming took 5 bases from V and 8 from J, leaving 12 bases between them. This CDR3 reads CASSPGSRGYTF. CDR3 bases: TGTGCCAGCAGCCCAGGGTCTAGGGGCTACACCTTC.

The CDR3 bases are TGTGCCAGCAGCTTGGGACAGGGACTCTATGGCTACACCTTC. This translates into CASSLGQGLYGYTF. The chain combines TRBV5-4 with TRBJ1-2, with 7 bases identical to TRBD1. V shed 0 bases and J 4 bases; nucleotides not matched to a gene: 3. The CDR3 runs to 14 residues. Germline CDR1 and CDR2: SGHNT and YYREEE (reference sequence).

This chain links TRBV19 with TRBJ1-5; TRBD1 matches at 10 bases. The CDR3 contains 16 residues. Germline V gene data show CDR1 as LNHDA and CDR2 as SQIVND (reference sequence). V lost 5 bases to trimming and J lost 3 bases; unmatched junction nucleotides: 7. Here the CDR3 DNA reads TGTGCCAGTAGTCCCCGGGACAGGGGAAACAATCAGCCCCAGCATTTT. Its translation is CASSPRDRGNNQPQHF.

The rearrangement joins TRBV27 to TRBJ1-2, with D uncertain. This CDR3 contains 13 residues. V lost 4 bases to trimming and J lost 8 bases, with 14 bases between them. Germline CDR1 and CDR2: MNHEY and SMNVEV (reference sequence). The CDR3 loop is CASSSSGVLGYTF. CDR3 DNA sequence: TGTGCCAGCAGTTCCTCCGGCGTCTTGGGCTACACCTTC.

This chain joins TRBV2 and TRBJ1-6; D possibly corresponds to TRBD1 (6 bases). This CDR3 spans 13 amino acids. The germline V gene encodes CDR1 SNHLY and CDR2 FYNNEI. The V and J ends lost 8 bases and 14 bases respectively, with 19 bases between them. Here the CDR3 DNA reads TGTGCCAGCGGACGGGACAAAGTATGGACCCTCCACTTT. It translates to CASGRDKVWTLHF.

This chain uses TRBV6-5 with TRBJ2-3; 7 positions agree with TRBD2. The CDR3 has 16 residues. The germline V gene has CDR1 MNHEY and CDR2 SVGAGI. The V segment lost 4 bases and the J segment 2 bases; nucleotides outside the gene matches: 9. CDR3 DNA sequence: TGTGCCAGCAGTTTCCGGGACTACCCTCCCACAGATACGCAGTATTTT. It encodes CASSFRDYPPTDTQYF.

This clone was observed a handful of times. The rearrangement joins TRBV9 to TRBJ1-4, with unresolved D. The CDR3 length is 12 residues. The V gene's germline CDR1 is SGDLS and CDR2 YYNGEE. V was trimmed by 4 bases and J by 8 bases, leaving 9 bases between them. CDR3 protein: CASSPSGEKLFF. The CDR3 DNA reads TGTGCCAGCAGCCCCTCCGGGGAAAAACTGTTTTTT.

The chain employs TRBV7-3 and TRBJ2-3; 10 bases are a match to TRBD2. The V segment lost 5 bases and the J segment 5 bases; nucleotides outside the gene matches: 10. The CDR3 covers 16 residues. The V gene's germline CDR1 is SGHTA and CDR2 FQGTGA. CDR3 amino acids: CASSNQPGLAKDTQYF. The CDR3 bases are TGTGCCAGCAGCAACCAACCGGGACTAGCGAAAGATACGCAGTATTTT.

This clone was counted a single time. The chain joins TRBV11-3 to TRBJ1-4; 10 positions match TRBD1. Germline CDR1 is SGHNT and CDR2 is YENEEA. The CDR3 has 17 amino acids. V lost 3 bases and J lost 2; bases outside the gene matches: 6. DNA for the CDR3: TGTGCCAGCAGCTTGGGGCCGACAGGGGGCACTAATGAAAAACTGTTTTTT. This translates into CASSLGPTGGTNEKLFF.

The rearrangement uses TRBV5-6 and TRBJ2-1; a weak D match, TRBD1 (5 bases). Trimming removed 2 bases at V and 7 bases at J, with 16 bases between. Germline CDR1 SGHDT, CDR2 YYEEEE. This CDR3 spans 15 amino acids. The CDR3 DNA is TGTGCCAGCAGCTTCAGGGATTGGACATATAATGAGCAGTTCTTC. Translation: CASSFRDWTYNEQFF.

CDR3 nucleotides: TGTGCCAGCAGTGTTCGGGACACCGGGGAGCTGTTTTTT. This codes for CASSVRDTGELFF. J is TRBJ2-2 and V is TRBV6-4, with D hard to call. The CDR3 sequence is 13 residues long. Germline-derived CDR1 and CDR2 are MRHNA and SNTAGT. Trimming left V 4 bases short and J 3 bases short, with 6 bases between.

V gene TRBV30 combines with J gene TRBJ1-2; D perhaps matches TRBD1 (5 bases). Trimming removed 3 bases from V and 6 bases from J, with 8 bases in between. Germline assignment: CDR1 GTSNPN and CDR2 SVGIG (reference sequence). CDR3 size: 11 residues. CDR3 DNA: TGTGCCTGGAGGAGAGGGGATGGCTACACCTTC. Protein sequence: CAWRRGDGYTF.

The count of this clone is one. This chain links TRBV19 with TRBJ2-7, with 7 bases that match TRBD1. The CDR3 is made up of 14 amino acids. Germline CDR1 is LNHDA and CDR2 is SQIVND (reference sequence). The V gene end was trimmed by 2 bases and the J gene end by 1 base; junction bases not matched to a gene: 2. CDR3 sequence (DNA): TGTGCCAGTAGTATAAGGACAGGTTCCTACGAGCAGTACTTC. It encodes CASSIRTGSYEQYF.

The CDR3 loop reads CASSRPTGHYGYTF. DNA of the CDR3: TGTGCCAGCAGCCGGCCGACAGGGCACTATGGCTACACCTTC. The rearrangement joins TRBV5-6 to TRBJ1-2, with 7 bases fitting TRBD1. The V and J ends lost 4 bases and 3 bases, in that order; junction bases with no gene match: 6. Germline V gene sequence: CDR1 SGHDT, CDR2 YYEEEE. This CDR3 comprises 14 residues.

The V and J genes are TRBV5-5 and TRBJ1-1; TRBD1 agrees at 8 bases. Germline loops: CDR1 SGHKS, CDR2 YYEKEE (reference sequence). V dropped 1 base and J dropped 5; count of bases not matched to a gene: 10. CDR3 length: 16 residues. This CDR3 is CASSLLYRDRKTEAFF. In DNA form, the CDR3 reads TGTGCCAGCAGCTTGCTTTACCGGGACAGGAAAACTGAAGCTTTCTTT.

The CDR3 DNA sequence: TGTGCCAGCAGCATCAACATAGGGCCAAGGGCCAAAAACATTCAGTACTTC. Translation gives CASSINIGPRAKNIQYF. The rearrangement joins TRBV13 to TRBJ2-4; no clear D gene. V lost 5 bases, J lost 1 base, and 18 bases lay in between. Germline V gives CDR1 PRHDT, CDR2 FYEKMQ (reference sequence). The CDR3 runs to 17 residues.

In this sample, this clone turned up a few times. The chain is built from TRBV6-5 and TRBJ1-5; D call uncertain. This CDR3 comprises 14 residues. Trimming shortened V by 8 bases and J by 4 bases, and 15 bases separated the two germline ends. CDR1 MNHEY and CDR2 SVGAGI come from the germline V gene. CDR3 coding DNA: TGTGCCAGCGGCTCGGCGTCCCTTAATCAGCCCCAGCATTTT. Its protein is CASGSASLNQPQHF.

The chain links TRBV5-4 to TRBJ2-1, with a possible D match to TRBD1 (6 bases). This CDR3 has 12 amino acids. V lost 4 bases, J lost 12 bases, and 14 bases lay in between. The germline gives CDR1 SGHNT, CDR2 YYREEE (reference sequence). CDR3 nucleotides: TGTGCCAGCAGCACCAGGGGTCCAGGGCAGTTCTTC. It is translated as CASSTRGPGQFF.

The gene calls are TRBV5-1 and TRBJ1-1; tentative D call: TRBD1 (5 bases). The CDR3 runs 15 residues. Trimming shortened V by 4 bases and J by 4 bases, and 17 bases separated the two germline ends. Germline assignment: CDR1 SGHRS and CDR2 YFSETQ. The CDR3 bases are TGCGCCAGCAGCACTACCGGGACCTCCGGCACTGAAGCTTTCTTT. This sequence encodes CASSTTGTSGTEAFF. Drawing the rest from reference TRBV5-1 and TRBJ1-1, the complete variable domain is KAGVTQTPRYLIKTRGQQVTLSCSPISGHRSVSWYQQTPGQGLQFLFEYFSETQRNKGNFPGRFSGRQFSNSRSEMNVSTLELGDSALYLCASSTTGTSGTEAFFGQGTRLTVV.

This chain links TRBV5-1 with TRBJ2-2, with no clear D. Germline values: CDR1 SGHRS, CDR2 YFSETQ. This CDR3 has 15 amino acids. Trimming took 4 bases from V and 2 from J, leaving 12 bases between them. In DNA, the CDR3 is TGCGCCAGCAGCCCGAGGCCAGCAAACACCGGGGAGCTGTTTTTT. Residues: CASSPRPANTGELFF.

The V and J genes are TRBV12-3 or TRBV12-4 and TRBJ1-2; no clear D. The CDR3 length is 12 residues. Trimming took 1 base from V and 8 from J, leaving 8 bases between them. The CDR3 reads CASSLGFMGYTF. The CDR3 DNA sequence: TGTGCCAGCAGTTTAGGATTCATGGGCTACACCTTC.

The rearrangement joins TRBV5-6 to TRBJ1-5, with D unclear. V shed 2 bases and J shed 4 bases, with 7 bases lying between them. Germline loops: CDR1 SGHDT, CDR2 YYEEEE. The CDR3 sequence is 13 residues long. CDR3 coding DNA: TGTGCCAGCAGCTTAACAGCTAATCAGCCCCAGCATTTT. It specifies CASSLTANQPQHF.

This rearrangement joins TRBV5-1 to TRBJ1-1; 7 bases fit TRBD1. This CDR3 has 13 amino acids. Germline loops: CDR1 SGHRS, CDR2 YFSETQ. V was clipped by 4 bases and J by 9 bases; unmatched bases: 9. CDR3 amino acids: CASSPVLDRQAFF. CDR3 sequence (DNA): TGCGCCAGCAGCCCCGTTCTGGACAGGCAAGCTTTCTTT. Looking up the rest from reference TRBV5-1 and TRBJ1-1 gives the full variable domain: KAGVTQTPRYLIKTRGQQVTLSCSPISGHRSVSWYQQTPGQGLQFLFEYFSETQRNKGNFPGRFSGRQFSNSRSEMNVSTLELGDSALYLCASSPVLDRQAFFGQGTRLTVV.

The chain carries TRBV24-1 and TRBJ2-2; D uncertain. The CDR3 is 12 amino acids. Per germline, CDR1 KGHDR and CDR2 SFDVKD. Trimming stripped 3 bases from V and 6 bases from J, with 4 bases between. This CDR3 is CATSDRPGELFF. The DNA of the CDR3 is TGTGCCACCAGTGATCGGCCCGGGGAGCTGTTTTTT.